The clone carrying this T cell receptor (beta chain) has more than one count but fewer than ten. As yet, its antigen is unknown. The data were taken from a study of cytomegalovirus exposure and HLA in healthy donors. Profiled with immunoSEQ multiplex PCR; TCRdb holds only in-frame clones, not every one. The table lists 95,000 to 150,000 clones, over 65% of them singletons. Notes on the study in general: Whilst most TCR sequences proved rare, a subset of public TCRs occurred across many donors. A classifier reportedly called cytomegalovirus status with high sensitivity and specificity.

CDR1 and CDR2 (germline): MRHNA, SNTAGT. CDR3 size: 14 residues. Germline trimming cut 2 bases from V and 6 bases from J; bases unmatched to any gene: 3. The specimen sequenced was PBMCs. V is TRBV6-4 and J is TRBJ2-1; 8 nucleotides match TRBD2. This TCR derives from a woman in her thirties in good health and CMV-seronegative. CDR3 residues: CASSDGLASNEQFF. In DNA form, the CDR3 reads TGTGCCAGCAGTGACGGACTAGCCTCCAATGAGCAGTTCTTC.